Listed here is a single T cell receptor beta chain. Antigen specificity is unknown. The CDR3 loop spans 16 amino acids. The ends lost 8 bases at V and 0 bases at J; junction bases unmatched: 5. The V gene's germline CDR1 is ENHRY and CDR2 SYGVKD. Here immunoSEQ multiplex PCR was the method, and the copy in TCRdb shows in-frame clones only, minus some. The repertoire includes approximately 3,600 clones, approximately 84% of them detected once, and approximately 3% sits in the top ten. This sample was included in a study of circulating and synovial CD4+ cells in juvenile arthritis. Overall study findings and caveats: CPL versus bulk CD4 samples: T cell genome counts differed by at least an order of magnitude.

The receptor was isolated from a human donor with juvenile idiopathic arthritis. Sequencing was performed on CD4+ T cells from synovial fluid. The J gene is TRBJ2-3, the V gene TRBV10-3, with TRBD2 matching over 13 bases. The CDR3 region has the DNA TGTGCCATCCACGGGACTAGCGGGACCAGCACAGATACGCAGTATTTT. Protein sequence: CAIHGTSGTSTDTQYF.